What follows describes a single T cell receptor (beta chain). J lost 2 bases, V lost 0 bases, and 17 bases had no gene match. This CDR3 region has 19 residues. Germline CDR1 and CDR2: DFQATT and SNEGSKA (reference sequence). In TCRdb, the RT-PCR reads were re-called with MiXCR into one record per CDR3 protein. The sample consists of more than 600,000 distinct CDR3 sequences, around 14% of them appearing once. This chain connects TRBV20-1 to TRBJ2-7, with 9 bases aligning to TRBD2. Sequencing input: memory CD4+ T cells from blood. The receptor's source is a female donor in good health, serving as a healthy control. The CDR3 loop reads CSARDLLGAAGGWAYEQYF. The CDR3 nucleotides read TGCAGTGCTAGAGATCTTTTGGGGGCAGCGGGAGGTTGGGCCTACGAGCAGTACTTC.